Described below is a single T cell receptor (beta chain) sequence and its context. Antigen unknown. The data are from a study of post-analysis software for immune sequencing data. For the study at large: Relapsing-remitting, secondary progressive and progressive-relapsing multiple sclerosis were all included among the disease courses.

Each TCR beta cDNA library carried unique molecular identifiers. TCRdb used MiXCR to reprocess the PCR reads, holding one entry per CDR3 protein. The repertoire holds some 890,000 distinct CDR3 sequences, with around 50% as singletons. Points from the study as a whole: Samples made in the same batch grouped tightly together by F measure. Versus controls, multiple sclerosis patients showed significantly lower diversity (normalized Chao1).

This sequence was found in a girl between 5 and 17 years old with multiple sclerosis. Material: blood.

CDR3 region: CSASVAGGVGEQFF. DNA for the CDR3: TGCAGTGCTAGTGTGGCGGGGGGGGTGGGTGAGCAGTTCTTC. The chain carries TRBV20-1 and TRBJ2-1, with 9 bases lining up with TRBD2. The trim removed 3 bases at V and 9 bases at J, leaving 9 bases unmatched. Germline V CDR1 and CDR2: DFQATT, SNEGSKA (reference sequence). CDR3 size: 14 residues.